This T cell receptor beta chain was recorded in a study of blood T cells in healthy people across ages. Study findings and constraints: Older age went with lower TCR beta diversity per million T cells, in a roughly linear way.

The use of a sample-barcoded 5' primer and a J-beta primer mix characterized a second PCR of about 7 to 12 cycles. TCRdb reprocessed the 5' RACE reads via MiXCR and lists one record per CDR3 protein. Of under 1,000,000 distinct CDR3 sequences in the sample, under 40% were seen once. To note about this clonotype: Antigen: not known.

The CDR3 extends over 14 amino acids. The V segment lost 0 bases and the J segment 11 bases; nucleotides outside the gene matches: 5. Germline V gives CDR1 LGHDT, CDR2 YNNKEL (reference sequence). This chain links TRBV3-1 with TRBJ2-5; 11 bases agree with TRBD2. Material: blood. The TCR originated in a young man in good health. The CDR3 loop is CASSQDLVAGGQYF. CDR3 DNA: TGTGCCAGCAGCCAAGATCTTGTAGCGGGGGGGCAGTACTTC.